These 12 T cell receptor beta chains came from one sample sequenced in a study of blood T cell repertoires in COVID-19. Libraries were prepared by immunoSEQ multiplex PCR; TCRdb keeps only in-frame clonotypes and omits some of them. There are 300,000 to 350,000 clones in the sample; 88% occur only once, and about 4.7% lies in the top ten. The sequenced sample was PBMCs or T cells enriched from blood (not recorded which). These receptors originate from a man aged 25 to 40 who had recovered from COVID-19.

The chain is built from TRBV27 and TRBJ1-5; 11 nucleotides match TRBD1. CDR3 length: 15 residues. Germline CDR1 MNHEY, CDR2 SMNVEV (reference sequence). Unmatched junction bases numbered 5, after V lost 5 bases and J lost 5 bases. CDR3 in DNA: TGTGCCAGCAGTAAGGGGACAGGGGGGGATCAGCCCCAGCATTTT. Encoded protein: CASSKGTGGDQPQHF.

The chain carries TRBV2 and TRBJ2-3; 9 nucleotides line up with TRBD1. CDR1 is SNHLY, CDR2 FYNNEI, per germline. V gave up 7 bases and J gave up 5 bases; unmatched junction bases: 7. CDR3 length equals 14 residues. CDR3 region: CASNQQGAEDTQYF. In DNA, the CDR3 is TGTGCCAGCAACCAACAGGGGGCGGAAGATACGCAGTATTTT. The full variable domain, with the rest looked up from reference TRBV2 and TRBJ2-3, is EPEVTQTPSHQVTQMGQEVILRCVPISNHLYFYWYRQILGQKVEFLVSFYNNEISEKSEIFDDQFSVERPDGSNFTLKIRSTKLEDSAMYFCASNQQGAEDTQYFGPGTRLTVL.

V usage is TRBV11-2 and J usage is TRBJ1-5; TRBD1 matches at 7 bases. There are 16 residues in the CDR3. From germline, CDR1 is SGHAT and CDR2 FQNNGV. V was clipped by 3 bases and J by 6 bases; unmatched bases: 11. This chain's CDR3 is CASSLPDRVRGQPQHF. In nucleotides, the CDR3 is TGTGCCAGCAGCTTGCCCGACAGGGTGCGAGGTCAGCCCCAGCATTTT.

J is TRBJ2-3 and V is TRBV5-4, with 11 bases aligning to TRBD2. CDR1 is SGHNT, CDR2 YYREEE, per germline (reference sequence). The ends lost 3 bases at V and 1 base at J; junction bases unmatched: 1. The CDR3 extends over 15 amino acids. CDR3 amino acids: CASSSTSGGTDTQYF. The CDR3 nucleotides read TGTGCCAGCAGCTCGACTAGCGGGGGCACAGATACGCAGTATTTT. The full variable domain, in which reference TRBV5-4 and TRBJ2-3 provide the parts outside the CDR3, is ETGVTQSPTHLIKTRGQQVTLRCSSQSGHNTVSWYQQALGQGPQFIFQYYREEENGRGNFPPRFSGLQFPNYSSELNVNALELDDSALYLCASSSTSGGTDTQYFGPGTRLTVL.

This clone was seen only a few times. The chain joins TRBV5-1 to TRBJ2-7; TRBD2 is a possible D gene (5 bases). Germline CDR1 SGHRS, CDR2 YFSETQ. Trimming took off 4 bases at V and 2 bases at J, with 13 bases between the two ends. The CDR3 is 14 residues long. The CDR3 spells CASSPRGLTYEQYF. The CDR3 nucleotides read TGCGCCAGCAGCCCACGAGGGCTCACCTACGAGCAGTACTTC.

The rearrangement links TRBV2 to TRBJ1-5; 10 bases align to TRBD1. This CDR3 has 15 amino acids. Germline V gives CDR1 SNHLY, CDR2 FYNNEI. The trim removed 6 bases at V and 6 bases at J, leaving 8 bases unmatched. CDR3 sequence reads: CASSLTGGSGQPQHF. The CDR3 DNA is TGTGCCAGCAGCTTGACAGGGGGCTCGGGTCAGCCCCAGCATTTT.

This sequence joins TRBV4-1 and TRBJ2-1; 12 positions agree with TRBD1. Germline V lookup: CDR1 MGHRA, CDR2 YSYEKL. The CDR3 length is 16 residues. Trimming at V came to 0 bases and at J to 6 bases, leaving 3 bases not matched to a gene. CDR3 in DNA: TGCGCCAGCAGCCAAGAAGGGACAGGGGGCATCAATGAGCAGTTCTTC. Its translation: CASSQEGTGGINEQFF.

V is TRBV24-1 and J is TRBJ2-5, with 7 nucleotides matching TRBD1. The CDR3 is made up of 17 amino acids. Per germline, CDR1 KGHDR and CDR2 SFDVKD. V lost 4 bases, J lost 2 bases, and 12 bases stayed unmatched. The CDR3 DNA reads TGTGCCACCAGTGACCCCCGACAGGGATCCACACAAGAGACCCAGTACTTC. This translates into CATSDPRQGSTQETQYF.

The V gene is TRBV19, the J gene TRBJ2-5; 13 bases fit TRBD2. The CDR3 is made up of 17 amino acids. Germline-derived CDR1 and CDR2 are LNHDA and SQIVND (reference sequence). The J segment lost 5 bases and the V segment lost 5 bases, leaving 11 bases of the junction unmatched. The CDR3 DNA is TGTGCCAGTAGTTCCATCCGGGGACTAGCGGGGAGGGAGACCCAGTACTTC. This sequence encodes CASSSIRGLAGRETQYF.

This clone was seen only once. This sequence joins TRBV5-6 and TRBJ2-7, with TRBD2 identical over 10 bases. The length of the CDR3 is 16 residues. Germline loops: CDR1 SGHDT, CDR2 YYEEEE. V trimming: 0 bases; J trimming: 4 bases; junction bases outside the gene matches: 7. The CDR3, as DNA: TGTGCCAGCAGCTTGGCTGTTAGCGGGGGGTTTTACGAGCAGTACTTC. Residues: CASSLAVSGGFYEQYF.

The rearrangement links TRBV9 to TRBJ2-4, with 8 positions matching TRBD1. Looked up from germline, CDR1 is SGDLS and CDR2 is YYNGEE. The V segment lost 6 bases and the J segment 11 bases; nucleotides outside the gene matches: 7. The CDR3 has 12 residues. The CDR3 is CASIVDRAVQYF. Here the CDR3 DNA reads TGTGCCAGCATAGTGGACAGGGCGGTTCAGTACTTC.

This chain connects TRBV7-2 to TRBJ1-2; the D gene is possibly TRBD1 (5 bases). The CDR3 length is 16 residues. CDR1 SGHTA and CDR2 FQGNSA come from the germline V gene. Trimming took off 5 bases at V and 4 bases at J, with 20 bases between the two ends. For the CDR3, the DNA is TGTGCCAGCAGCCTCAACGGGGGAGGGCTAGGCTATGGCTACACCTTC. Encoded protein: CASSLNGGGLGYGYTF.